This TCR beta chain is drawn from a study of CD8 T cells in Susac syndrome (dated by TCRdb to between 2018 and 2020). For the wider study: Among the sequenced Susac syndrome patients, 5 or 6 had clinically active disease and fewer than 10 were in clinical remission. Clonality of the CD8+ T cell repertoire was compared between about a dozen healthy donors, approximately 14 Susac syndrome patients and roughly 16 multiple sclerosis patients. Repertoire sequencing was used to test whether CD8+ T cell activation and differentiation in Susac syndrome was antigen driven. Susac syndrome patients were therapy-naive, on corticosteroids (some also receiving IVIg), or on IVIg alone at blood withdrawal. Overall study results and their limits: Sixteen Susac-specific public clones were identified in the total CD8+ repertoire, and roughly five Susac-specific public clones were identified in the CD8+ TEMRA repertoire. The study acknowledged that relatively few individuals were included in the TCR sequencing and HLA analysis. Clonal expansion was seen in Susac syndrome CD8+ repertoires, peaking in CD8+ TEMRA cells and being greater in clinically active patients than in remitting ones.

With respect to this clonotype: Its antigen is not yet known. Base-call qualities are not available, and no considerably larger clone is one nucleotide away.

RNA was extracted with the RNeasy kit and 0.5 to 1 ug was reverse transcribed using random hexamers. The immunoSEQ multiplex PCR assay, which covers 54 Vbeta and 13 Jbeta segments, was used to amplify TCR beta CDR3 regions. PCR amplification bias was corrected using a synthetic template baseline for primer optimization and computational correction. Per the original workflow: Reads were annotated to V, D and J genes according to IMGT and were analyzed with immunoSEQ Analyzer, with only productive sequences retained. Clonality was calculated as one minus the Shannon entropy normalized by log2 of the number of productive unique sequences. For each patient and control, public and private clones were evaluated among the 100 most prevalent clones. Clones were defined as Susac-specific if absent from the healthy and MS cohorts, from 1052 published viral clones and from other ImmuneACCESS disease sequences. TCRdb reprocessing: public reads trimmed at Q25 with fastp, clones called with MiXCR, in-frame beta chains kept. Merged by CDR3 protein, the rows form single entries marked with the most common genes and DNA. What appears here as the V and J calls and clone size reflects TCRdb's work, not the paper's. The sample table lists 80,000 or so distinct CDR3 sequences, around 94% of them with a count of one. Roughly 0.5% of the sample rests with the top ten.

High-throughput TCR beta sequencing profiled peripheral blood CD8+ and CD4+ T cells from healthy donors, Susac syndrome patients and multiple sclerosis patients. The Susac syndrome patients fulfilled recently defined diagnostic criteria for either definite or probable disease. Bulk CD8+ and CD4+ T cells were purified magnetically by negative isolation, whereas CD8+ TEMRA cells were enriched by FACS. Blood was collected in EDTA tubes and processed within 24 hours, with PBMCs isolated through density gradient centrifugation. PBMCs intended for TCR sequencing were frozen in liquid nitrogen and were later thawed in a 37 degrees C water bath. A purity of at least 90% was achieved for sorted or isolated CD4+, CD8+ and CD8+ TEMRA cells. Including cysteine and phenylalanine, the CDR3 has 14 amino acids. CDR3 DNA is the only sequence kept; it has 42 bases, read in frame from the first base. In the germline V gene, CDR1 corresponds to MNHNS and CDR2 to SASEGT. V gives up 1 base and J gives up 5 bases, and the segment between their germline ends measures 8 bases.

The rearrangement joined TRBV6-1 to TRBJ2-2, with a weak D call of TRBD2 (5 bases match). This TCR derives from a human donor with Susac syndrome. Sequencing input: CD8+ T cells from PBMCs. In nucleotides, the sequence is TGTGCCAGCAGTGAAGTGGGAGAAACCGGGGAGCTGTTTTTT. This codes for CASSEVGETGELFF.